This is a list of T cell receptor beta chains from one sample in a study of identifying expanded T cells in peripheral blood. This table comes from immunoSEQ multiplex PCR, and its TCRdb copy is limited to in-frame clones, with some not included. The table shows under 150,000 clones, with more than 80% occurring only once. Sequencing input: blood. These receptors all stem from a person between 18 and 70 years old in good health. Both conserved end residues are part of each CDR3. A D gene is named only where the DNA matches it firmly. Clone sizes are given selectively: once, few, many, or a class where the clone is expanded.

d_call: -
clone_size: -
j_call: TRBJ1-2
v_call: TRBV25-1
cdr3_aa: CASSEGSYRRSYTF
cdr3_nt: TGTGCCAGCAGTGAAGGGTCATACAGGCGGAGCTACACCTTC

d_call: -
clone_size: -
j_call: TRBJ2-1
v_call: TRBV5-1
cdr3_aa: CASSWDGHSYNEQFF
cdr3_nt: TGCGCCAGCAGCTGGGATGGGCACTCCTACAATGAGCAGTTCTTC

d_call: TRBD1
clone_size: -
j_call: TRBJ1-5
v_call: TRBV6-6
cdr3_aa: CASSYQGGAGQPQHF
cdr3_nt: TGTGCCAGCAGTTACCAGGGGGGGGCCGGGCAGCCCCAGCATTTT

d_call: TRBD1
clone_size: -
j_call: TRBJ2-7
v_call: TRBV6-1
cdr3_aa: CASTHSPGQGREQYF
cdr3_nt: TGTGCCAGCACTCACTCTCCGGGACAGGGGCGCGAGCAGTACTTC

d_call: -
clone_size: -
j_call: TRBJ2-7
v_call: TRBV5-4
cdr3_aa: CASSLAYFHEQYF
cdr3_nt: TGTGCCAGCAGCTTGGCCTATTTCCACGAGCAGTACTTC

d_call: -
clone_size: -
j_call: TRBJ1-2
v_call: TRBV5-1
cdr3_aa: CASSFQGYGYTF
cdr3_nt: TGCGCCAGCAGCTTTCAAGGGTATGGCTACACCTTC

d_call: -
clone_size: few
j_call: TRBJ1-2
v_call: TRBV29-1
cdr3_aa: CSVEGSRYDYTF
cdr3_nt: TGCAGCGTTGAAGGGTCCCGCTACGACTACACCTTC

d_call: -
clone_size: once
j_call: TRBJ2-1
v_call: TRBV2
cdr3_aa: CASTPDRTAYNEQLF
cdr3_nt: TGTGCCAGCACCCCCGACAGGACGGCCTACAATGAGCAGCTCTTC

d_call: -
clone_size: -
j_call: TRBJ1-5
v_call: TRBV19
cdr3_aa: CASSTQAGAGQPQHF
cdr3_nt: TGTGCCAGTAGTACACAGGCGGGGGCGGGCCAGCCCCAGCATTTT

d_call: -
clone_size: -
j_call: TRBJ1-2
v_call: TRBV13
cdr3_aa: CASSLFGVPFYGYTF
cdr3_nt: TGTGCCAGCAGCTTGTTTGGGGTCCCATTCTATGGCTACACCTTC

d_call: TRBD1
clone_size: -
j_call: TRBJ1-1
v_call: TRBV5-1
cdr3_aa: CASSPGQGNRLAFF
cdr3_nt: TGCGCCAGCAGCCCCGGACAGGGGAATCGACTAGCTTTCTTT

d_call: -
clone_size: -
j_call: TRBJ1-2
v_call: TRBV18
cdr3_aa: CASSVSTKNYGYTF
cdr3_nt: TGTGCCAGCTCAGTCTCGACGAAGAACTATGGCTACACCTTC

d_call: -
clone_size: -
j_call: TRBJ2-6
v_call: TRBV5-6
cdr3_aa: CASSLDLRPSGANVLTF
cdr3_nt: TGTGCCAGCAGCCTGGACTTGCGGCCCTCTGGGGCCAACGTCCTGACTTTC

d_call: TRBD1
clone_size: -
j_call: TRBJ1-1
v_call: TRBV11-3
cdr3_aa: CASSLERQDRGPEAFF
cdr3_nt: TGTGCCAGCAGCTTAGAACGTCAGGACAGGGGGCCTGAAGCTTTCTTT

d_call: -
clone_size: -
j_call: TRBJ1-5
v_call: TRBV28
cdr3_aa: CASRVQGNQPQHF
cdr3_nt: TGTGCCAGCAGGGTACAGGGAAATCAGCCCCAGCATTTT

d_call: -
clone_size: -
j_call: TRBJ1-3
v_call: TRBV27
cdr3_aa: CASGPGLSNTIYF
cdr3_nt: TGTGCCAGCGGACCGGGACTCTCAAACACCATATATTTT

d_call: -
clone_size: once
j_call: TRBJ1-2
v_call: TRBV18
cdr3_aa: CASSPPGAGYYGYTF
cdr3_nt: TGTGCCAGCTCACCTCCGGGAGCGGGCTATTATGGCTACACCTTC

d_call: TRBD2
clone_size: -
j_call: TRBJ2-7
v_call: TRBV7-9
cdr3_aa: CASSLPGLAGRYEQYF
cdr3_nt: TGTGCCAGCAGCTTGCCAGGACTAGCGGGGAGGTACGAGCAGTACTTC

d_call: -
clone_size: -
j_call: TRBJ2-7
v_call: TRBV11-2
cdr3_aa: CASSLVLVGAGRSYEQYF
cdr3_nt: TGTGCCAGCAGCTTAGTTTTGGTTGGGGCAGGGAGATCCTACGAGCAGTACTTC

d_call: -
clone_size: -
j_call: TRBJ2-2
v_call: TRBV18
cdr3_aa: CASSLRNTGELFF
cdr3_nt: TGTGCCAGCTCACTACGGAACACCGGGGAGCTGTTTTTT

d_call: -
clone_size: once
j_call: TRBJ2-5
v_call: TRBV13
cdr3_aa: CASSLGQGGKTQYF
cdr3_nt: TGTGCCAGCAGCTTAGGGCAGGGTGGTAAGACCCAGTACTTC

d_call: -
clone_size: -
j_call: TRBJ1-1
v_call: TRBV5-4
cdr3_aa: CASSLAGNGAQRTEAFF
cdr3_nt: TGTGCCAGCAGCTTGGCCGGGAACGGGGCCCAACGGACTGAAGCTTTCTTT

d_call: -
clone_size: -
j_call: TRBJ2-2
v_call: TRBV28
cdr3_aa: CASFEGGANTGELFF
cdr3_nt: TGTGCCAGCTTTGAGGGGGGCGCGAACACCGGGGAGCTGTTTTTT

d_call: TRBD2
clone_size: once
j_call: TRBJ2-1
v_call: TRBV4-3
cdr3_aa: CASSQDGSRGIYNEQFF
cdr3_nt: TGCGCCAGCAGCCAAGATGGATCGCGGGGGATTTACAATGAGCAGTTCTTC

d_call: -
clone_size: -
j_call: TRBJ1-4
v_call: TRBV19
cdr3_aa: CASSIGKTTNEKLFF
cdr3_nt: TGTGCCAGTAGTATAGGGAAGACAACTAATGAAAAACTGTTTTTT

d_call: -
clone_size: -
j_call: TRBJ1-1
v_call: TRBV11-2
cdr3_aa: CASSLERGAPAFF
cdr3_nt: TGTGCCAGCAGCCTCGAGCGGGGGGCCCCAGCTTTCTTT

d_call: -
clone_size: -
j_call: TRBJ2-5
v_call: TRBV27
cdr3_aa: CASSLLGDSQETQYF
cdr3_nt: TGTGCCAGCTCCCTATTGGGGGATTCGCAAGAGACCCAGTACTTC

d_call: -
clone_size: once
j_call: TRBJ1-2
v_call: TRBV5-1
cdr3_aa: CASSPGEGGYGYTF
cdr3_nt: TGCGCCAGCAGCCCCGGGGAGGGAGGCTATGGCTACACCTTC

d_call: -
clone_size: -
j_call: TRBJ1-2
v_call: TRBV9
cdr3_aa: CASSNRASPVLLANYGYTF
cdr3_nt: TGTGCCAGCAGCAACCGGGCCAGCCCAGTCCTCTTAGCTAACTATGGCTACACCTTC

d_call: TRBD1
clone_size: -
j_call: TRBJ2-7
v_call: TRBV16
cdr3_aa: CASSQRGQGLYEQYF
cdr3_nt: TGTGCCAGCAGCCAAAGGGGACAGGGACTGTACGAGCAGTACTTC

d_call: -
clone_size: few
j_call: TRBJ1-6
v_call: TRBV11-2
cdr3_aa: CASSSQNRRGSYNSPLHF
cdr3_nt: TGTGCCAGCAGCTCGCAAAACAGGAGAGGCTCCTATAATTCACCCCTCCACTTT

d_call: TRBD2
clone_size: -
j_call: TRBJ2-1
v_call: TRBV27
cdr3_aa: CASSLGSGGLSEQFF
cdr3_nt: TGTGCCAGCAGTTTAGGTAGCGGGGGACTAAGCGAGCAGTTCTTC

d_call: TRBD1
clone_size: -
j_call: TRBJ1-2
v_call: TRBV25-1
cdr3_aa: CASSDSGWTGEGYTF
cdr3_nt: TGTGCCAGCAGCGACTCCGGTTGGACAGGGGAAGGCTACACCTTC

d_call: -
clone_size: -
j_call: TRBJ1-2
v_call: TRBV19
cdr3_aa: CAGSQKNYGYTF
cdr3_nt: TGTGCCGGCTCCCAGAAGAACTATGGCTACACCTTC

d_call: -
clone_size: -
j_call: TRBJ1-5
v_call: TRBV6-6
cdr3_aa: CASCYSNQPQHF
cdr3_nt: TGTGCCAGCTGTTATAGCAATCAGCCCCAGCATTTT

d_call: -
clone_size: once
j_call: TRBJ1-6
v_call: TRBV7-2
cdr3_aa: CASSPGSYNSPLHF
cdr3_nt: TGTGCCAGCAGCCCGGGCTCCTATAATTCACCCCTCCACTTT

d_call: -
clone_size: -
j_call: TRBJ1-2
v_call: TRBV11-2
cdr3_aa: CASSSSRGYTF
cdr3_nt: TGTGCCAGCAGCTCCTCAAGAGGCTACACCTTC

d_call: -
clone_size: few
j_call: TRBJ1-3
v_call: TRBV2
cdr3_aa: CASSDEGNGNTIYF
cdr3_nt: TGTGCCAGCAGTGACGAGGGAAATGGAAACACCATATATTTT

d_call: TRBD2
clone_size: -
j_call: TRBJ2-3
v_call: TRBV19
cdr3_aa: CASRSGGRTDTQYF
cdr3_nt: TGTGCCAGTAGATCGGGGGGGCGGACAGATACGCAGTATTTT

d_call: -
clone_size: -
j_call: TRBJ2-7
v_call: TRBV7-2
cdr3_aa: CASSFSSEQYF
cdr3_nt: TGTGCCAGCAGCTTTTCGTCCGAGCAGTACTTC

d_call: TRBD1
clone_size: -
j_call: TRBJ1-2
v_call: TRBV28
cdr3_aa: CASSLPGQGEYGYTF
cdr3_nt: TGTGCCAGCAGTCTCCCGGGACAGGGAGAATATGGCTACACCTTC

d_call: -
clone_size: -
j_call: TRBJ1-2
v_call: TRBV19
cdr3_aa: CASSSRARFYGYTF
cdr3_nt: TGTGCCAGTAGTTCCCGGGCCAGATTCTATGGCTACACCTTC

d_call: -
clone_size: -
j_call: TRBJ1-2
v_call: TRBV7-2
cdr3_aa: CASSLMKGDYGYTF
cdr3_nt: TGTGCCAGCAGCTTAATGAAGGGCGACTATGGCTACACCTTC

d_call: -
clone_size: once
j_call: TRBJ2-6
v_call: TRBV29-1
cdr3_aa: CSAAGKSGANVLTF
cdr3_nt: TGCAGCGCGGCCGGGAAGTCTGGGGCCAACGTCCTGACTTTC

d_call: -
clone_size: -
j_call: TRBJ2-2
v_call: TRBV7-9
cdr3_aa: CASSWGSPGVTGELFF
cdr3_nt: TGTGCCAGCAGCTGGGGGTCGCCGGGTGTCACCGGGGAGCTGTTTTTT

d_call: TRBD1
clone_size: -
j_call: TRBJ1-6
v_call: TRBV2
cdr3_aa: CATRDRGLILHF
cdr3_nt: TGTGCCACCCGGGACAGGGGACTAATTCTCCACTTT

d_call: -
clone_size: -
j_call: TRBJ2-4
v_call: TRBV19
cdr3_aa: CASSGGQSRGIQYF
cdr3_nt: TGTGCCAGTAGTGGAGGACAGTCGAGGGGCATTCAGTACTTC

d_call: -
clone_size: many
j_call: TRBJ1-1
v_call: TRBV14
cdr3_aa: CASSQYGPNTEAFF
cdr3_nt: TGTGCCAGCAGCCAATACGGTCCAAACACTGAAGCTTTCTTT

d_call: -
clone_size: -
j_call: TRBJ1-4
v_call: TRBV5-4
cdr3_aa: CASSGQKGANEKLFF
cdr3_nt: TGTGCCAGCAGCGGTCAGAAGGGAGCTAATGAAAAACTGTTTTTT

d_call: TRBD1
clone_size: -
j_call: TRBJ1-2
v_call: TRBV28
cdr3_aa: CASSPPPGQGAEGYTF
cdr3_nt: TGTGCCAGCAGTCCCCCCCCGGGACAGGGGGCCGAGGGCTACACCTTC

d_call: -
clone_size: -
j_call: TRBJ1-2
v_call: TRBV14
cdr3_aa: CASSQGLAFGYTF
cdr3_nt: TGTGCCAGCAGCCAAGGACTGGCTTTTGGCTACACCTTC

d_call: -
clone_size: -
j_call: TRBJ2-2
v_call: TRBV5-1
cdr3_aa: CASKRRSANTGELFF
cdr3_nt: TGCGCCAGTAAGAGGAGGAGCGCGAACACCGGGGAGCTGTTTTTT

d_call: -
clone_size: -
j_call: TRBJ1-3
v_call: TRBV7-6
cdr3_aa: CASSLVVRRVGGNTIYF
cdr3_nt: TGTGCCAGCAGCTTAGTGGTGCGCAGGGTAGGTGGAAACACCATATATTTT